This record covers a single TCR beta chain. The data belong to a study of technical replicates of blood from several donors. Repertoires were generated with immunoSEQ multiplex PCR, while TCRdb's copy carries only in-frame clones and drops some. The data contain roughly 97,000 clones, around 96% of them singletons. The CDR3 contains 14 residues. Between the trimmed V and J ends, which lost 4 bases and 6 bases, there was a span of 13 bases. Germline CDR1 is LNHNV and CDR2 is YYDKDF (reference sequence). The receptor was derived from a human donor in good health. The gene calls are TRBV15 and TRBJ2-1; a weak D match, TRBD2 (6 bases). The sample was T cells isolated from PBMCs. The CDR3 here is CATSTGRERNEQFF. CDR3 nucleotide sequence: TGTGCCACCAGCACCGGGCGGGAACGCAATGAGCAGTTCTTC.